This T cell receptor beta chain was captured in a study of blood T cells in healthy people across ages. This CDR3 region has 16 residues. V lost 2 bases and J lost 3, with 13 bases in between. Germline V lookup: CDR1 SGHVS, CDR2 FQNEAQ. A second PCR, run for about 7 to 11 cycles, used a sample-barcoded 5' primer plus a J-beta primer mix. One entry per CDR3 protein results from TCRdb running MiXCR on the 5' RACE reads. The data hold hundreds of thousands of distinct CDR3 sequences, with around 25% observed a single time. Notes on this clonotype: Its antigen is undetermined.

Study results and caveats: Aged donors had fewer naive CD4+ cells and lower diversity than long-lived donors. Age showed a roughly linear inverse relationship with TCR beta diversity per million T cells. Samples with more naive T cells showed higher observed beta diversity.

A further study also used this sample, focusing on T cells of mothers and their children. In that study: Each mother gave over 8.5 million TCR beta CDR3 reads; each child, several million.

This sequence originates from a boy younger than 18 in good health. Sequenced input: blood. The rearrangement links TRBV7-8 to TRBJ2-2; D uncertain. Here the CDR3 DNA reads TGTGCCAGCAGCTTAATTTTTGGCACATACACCGGGGAGCTGTTTTTT. It specifies CASSLIFGTYTGELFF.